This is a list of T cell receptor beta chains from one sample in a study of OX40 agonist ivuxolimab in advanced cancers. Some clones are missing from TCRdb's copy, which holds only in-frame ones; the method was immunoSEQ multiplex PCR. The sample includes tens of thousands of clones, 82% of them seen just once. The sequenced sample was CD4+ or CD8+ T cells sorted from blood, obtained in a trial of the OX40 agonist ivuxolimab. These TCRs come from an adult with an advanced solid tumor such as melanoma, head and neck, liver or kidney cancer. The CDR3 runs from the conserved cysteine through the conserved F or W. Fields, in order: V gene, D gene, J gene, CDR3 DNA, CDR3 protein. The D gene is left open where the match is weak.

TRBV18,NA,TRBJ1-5,TGTGCCAGCTCACCACCGGGACCGCGGAATCAGCCCCAGCATTTT,CASSPPGPRNQPQHF
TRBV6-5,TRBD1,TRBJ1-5,TGTGCCAGCGGGACAGGGCGATATCAGCCCCAGCATTTT,CASGTGRYQPQHF
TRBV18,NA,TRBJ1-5,TGTGCCAGCTCATCGGGCCGGGGCTATAGCAATCAGCCCCAGCATTTT,CASSSGRGYSNQPQHF
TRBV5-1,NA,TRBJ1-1,TGCGCCAGCAGCTCTCAGGGCCTGAACACTGAAGCTTTCTTT,CASSSQGLNTEAFF
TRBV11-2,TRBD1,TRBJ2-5,TGTGCCAGCAGCCGAGGGACAGGGGGGGAAGAGACCCAGTACTTC,CASSRGTGGEETQYF
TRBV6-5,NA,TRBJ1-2,TGTGCCAGCAGCCTAGGGGGGACGACCGGCTACACCTTC,CASSLGGTTGYTF
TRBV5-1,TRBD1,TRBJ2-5,TGCGCCAGCAGCCTGGGACAGGGGGGGGTCGGAGAGACCCAGTACTTC,CASSLGQGGVGETQYF
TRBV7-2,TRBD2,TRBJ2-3,TGTGCCAGCACGGGGGGGGCCACAGATACGCAGTATTTT,CASTGGATDTQYF
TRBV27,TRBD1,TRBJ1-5,TGTGCCAGCAAGAGACAGGGCCCCAATCAGCCCCAGCATTTT,CASKRQGPNQPQHF
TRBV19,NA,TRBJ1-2,TGTGCCAGCCTATCCATGAGGGGTAGAGATGGCTACACCTTC,CASLSMRGRDGYTF
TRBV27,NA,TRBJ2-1,TGTGCCAGCAGTTTGCAGGGGAGCTCCTACAATGAGCAGTTCTTC,CASSLQGSSYNEQFF